The clone carrying this TCR beta chain has only one observation. This sample is drawn from a study of T cell responses to AZD1222 COVID-19 vaccine. On the study more broadly: Pooled samples include second doses given at about 4 or 12 weeks.

The V and J ends lost 0 bases and 1 base, in that order; junction bases with no gene match: 5. There are 16 residues in the CDR3. Germline CDR1 MNHEY, CDR2 SVGAGI. The protocol was immunoSEQ multiplex PCR, while the TCRdb copy is restricted to in-frame clones and leaves out a portion. The sample contains some 130,000 clones, about nine tenths of which appear only once. This clonotype originated in an adult in good health. Sequences were derived from peripheral blood, sampled on day 0 of AZD1222 vaccination. The rearrangement links TRBV6-5 to TRBJ1-1; 7 bases fit TRBD1. CDR3 nucleotide sequence: TGTGCCAGCAGTTACTCGACGGGACAGCCGAACACTGAAGCTTTCTTT. This sequence encodes CASSYSTGQPNTEAFF.